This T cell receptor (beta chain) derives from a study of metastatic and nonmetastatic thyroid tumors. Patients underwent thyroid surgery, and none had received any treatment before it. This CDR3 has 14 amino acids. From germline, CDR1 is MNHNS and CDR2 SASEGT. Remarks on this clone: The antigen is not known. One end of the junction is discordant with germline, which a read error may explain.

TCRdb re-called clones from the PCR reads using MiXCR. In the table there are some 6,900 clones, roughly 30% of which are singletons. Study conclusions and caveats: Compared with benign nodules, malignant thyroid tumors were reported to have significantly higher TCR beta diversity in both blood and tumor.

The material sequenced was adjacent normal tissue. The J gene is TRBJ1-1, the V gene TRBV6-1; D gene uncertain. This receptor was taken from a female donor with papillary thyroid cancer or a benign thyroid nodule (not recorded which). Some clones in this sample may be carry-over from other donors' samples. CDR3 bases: TGCGCCAGCAGTCTGGACTGCCGGAACACTGAAGCTTTCTTT. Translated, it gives CASSLDCRNTEAFF.